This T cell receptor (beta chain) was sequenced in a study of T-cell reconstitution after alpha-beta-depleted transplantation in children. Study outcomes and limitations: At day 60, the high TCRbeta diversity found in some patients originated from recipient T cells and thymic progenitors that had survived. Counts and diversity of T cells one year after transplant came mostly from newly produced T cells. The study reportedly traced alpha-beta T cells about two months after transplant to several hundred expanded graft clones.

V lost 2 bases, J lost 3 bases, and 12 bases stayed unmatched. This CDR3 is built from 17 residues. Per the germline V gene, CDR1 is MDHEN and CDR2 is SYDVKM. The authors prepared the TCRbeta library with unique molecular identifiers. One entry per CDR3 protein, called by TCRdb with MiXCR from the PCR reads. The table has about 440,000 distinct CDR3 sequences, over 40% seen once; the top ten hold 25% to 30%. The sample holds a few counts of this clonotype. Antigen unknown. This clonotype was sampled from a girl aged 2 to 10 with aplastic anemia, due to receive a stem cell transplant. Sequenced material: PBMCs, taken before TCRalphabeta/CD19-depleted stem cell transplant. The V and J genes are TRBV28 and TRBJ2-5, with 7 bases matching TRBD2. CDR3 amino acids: CASSLRLADNHEETQYF. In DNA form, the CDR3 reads TGTGCCAGCAGTTTACGGCTAGCGGACAACCATGAAGAGACCCAGTACTTC.